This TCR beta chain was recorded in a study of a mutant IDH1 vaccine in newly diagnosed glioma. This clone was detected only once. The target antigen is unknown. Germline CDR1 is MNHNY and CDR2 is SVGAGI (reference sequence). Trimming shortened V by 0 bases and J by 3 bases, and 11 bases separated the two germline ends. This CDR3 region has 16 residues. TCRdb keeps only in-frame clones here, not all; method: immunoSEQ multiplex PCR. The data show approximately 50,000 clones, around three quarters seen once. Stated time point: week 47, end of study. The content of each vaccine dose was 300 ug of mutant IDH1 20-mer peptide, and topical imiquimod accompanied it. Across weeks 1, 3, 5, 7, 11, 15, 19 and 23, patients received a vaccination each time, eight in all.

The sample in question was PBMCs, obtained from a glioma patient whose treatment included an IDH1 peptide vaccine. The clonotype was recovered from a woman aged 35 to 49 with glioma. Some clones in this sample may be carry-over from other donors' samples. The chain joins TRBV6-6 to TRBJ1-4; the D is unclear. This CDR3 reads CASSYSRGLANEKLFF. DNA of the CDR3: TGTGCCAGCAGTTACTCGAGAGGGCTTGCTAATGAAAAACTGTTTTTT.